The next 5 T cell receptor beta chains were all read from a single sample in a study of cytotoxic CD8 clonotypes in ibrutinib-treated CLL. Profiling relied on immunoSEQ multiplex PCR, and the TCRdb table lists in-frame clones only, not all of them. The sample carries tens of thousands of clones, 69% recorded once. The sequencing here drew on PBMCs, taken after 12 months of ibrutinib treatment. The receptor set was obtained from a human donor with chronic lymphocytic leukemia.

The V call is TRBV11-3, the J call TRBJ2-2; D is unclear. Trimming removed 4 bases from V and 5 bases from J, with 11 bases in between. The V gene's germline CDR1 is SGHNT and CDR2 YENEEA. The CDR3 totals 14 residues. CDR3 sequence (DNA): TGTGCCAGCAGCTACAGCGATGGGACCGGGGAGCTGTTTTTT. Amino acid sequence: CASSYSDGTGELFF.

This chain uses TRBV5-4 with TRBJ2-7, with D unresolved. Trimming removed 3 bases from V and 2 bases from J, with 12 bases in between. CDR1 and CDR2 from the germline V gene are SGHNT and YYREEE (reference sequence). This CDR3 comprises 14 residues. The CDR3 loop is CASSSDLRAYEQYF. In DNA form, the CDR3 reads TGTGCCAGCAGCTCGGATCTCCGGGCCTACGAGCAGTACTTC.

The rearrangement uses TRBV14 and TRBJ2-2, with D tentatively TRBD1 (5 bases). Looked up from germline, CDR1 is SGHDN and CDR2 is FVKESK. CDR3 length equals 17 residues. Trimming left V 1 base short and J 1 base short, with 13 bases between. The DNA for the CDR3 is TGTGCCAGCAGCCAAGTTAGGGGTCCTAAGAACACCGGGGAGCTGTTTTTT. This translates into CASSQVRGPKNTGELFF.

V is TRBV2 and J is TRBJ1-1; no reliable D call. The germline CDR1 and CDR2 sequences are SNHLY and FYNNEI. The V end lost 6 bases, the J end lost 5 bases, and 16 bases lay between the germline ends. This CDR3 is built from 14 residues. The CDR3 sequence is CASRPWSGWTEAFF. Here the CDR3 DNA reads TGTGCCAGCAGGCCCTGGAGTGGATGGACTGAAGCTTTCTTT. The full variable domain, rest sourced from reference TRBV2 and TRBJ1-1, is EPEVTQTPSHQVTQMGQEVILRCVPISNHLYFYWYRQILGQKVEFLVSFYNNEISEKSEIFDDQFSVERPDGSNFTLKIRSTKLEDSAMYFCASRPWSGWTEAFFGQGTRLTVV.

Here the CDR3 reads CASSPLAGGDNEQFF. CDR3 in DNA: TGCGCCAGCAGCCCGCTAGCGGGGGGCGACAATGAGCAGTTCTTC. The V and J genes are TRBV5-1 and TRBJ2-1; 11 positions match TRBD2. This CDR3 region has 15 residues. V trimming: 4 bases; J trimming: 5 bases; junction bases outside the gene matches: 5. Germline lookup yields CDR1 SGHRS and CDR2 YFSETQ.